The sequence of this T cell receptor beta chain was determined in a study of blood T cell repertoires in COVID-19. Study in general: PBMCs, B-cell-depleted T cells, or T cells provided the cDNA or gDNA that made up the material.

The CDR3 runs to 13 residues. Germline V CDR1 and CDR2: LGHDT, YNNKEL (reference sequence). The V end was cut by 4 bases, the J end by 7 bases, with 13 bases between. This clone was found once. Sequencing was performed with immunoSEQ multiplex PCR; in TCRdb, only in-frame clones are kept and a portion is missing. The sample includes some 150,000 clones, roughly 80% seen only once; the top ten take 25% to 35%. The receptor comes from an older woman with acute or convalescent COVID-19. Specimen: peripheral blood. V is TRBV3-1 (or the pseudogene TRBV3-2) and J is TRBJ1-2; tentative D call: TRBD1 (5 bases). The CDR3 reads CASSPRQYRGYTF. The CDR3 nucleotides are TGTGCCAGCAGCCCCCGACAGTATCGTGGCTACACCTTC.